Listed below are T cell receptor beta chains from one sample, sequenced in a study of blood T cell repertoires in COVID-19. Clones were sequenced by immunoSEQ multiplex PCR, and TCRdb holds only the in-frame ones, with some missing. The sample includes 20,000 to 30,000 clones, 85% to 90% seen only once; the top ten take 15% to 20%. Material: peripheral blood. These receptor sequences come from a man in his 70s with acute or convalescent COVID-19. Both conserved end residues are part of each CDR3. Clone size is shown for a subset of rows, as once, few, many or a class of expanded clone.

V gene,clone size,CDR3 protein
TRBV4-3,.,CASSQGTDSYGYTF
TRBV10-3,.,CAISEQRDRGYGYTF
TRBV7-9,.,CASSLVGTGSAQYF
TRBV28,.,CASSLTSVGELFF
TRBV4-2,.,CASSQAVSYEQYF
TRBV29-1,.,CSAGTGGDTEAFF
TRBV5-6,.,CASSLSGNEKLFF
TRBV10-1,large,CASRLGLGAYEQYF
TRBV19,.,CASRGLAGGHDTQYF
TRBV28,.,CASSLSRGIQETQYF
TRBV5-4,.,CASSSAIGTEEETQYF
TRBV19,.,CASSPMMEGLEKLFF
TRBV11-3,.,CASRPSGDNEQFF
TRBV18,.,CASSLRTGTYEQYF
TRBV19,once,CASSADRNYGYTF
TRBV7-2,.,CASSLRQGSGQPQHF
TRBV19,.,CASSMQGNQPQHF
TRBV12-3/TRBV12-4,.,CASSLRRGYTF
TRBV28,.,CASSLGRPNTEAFF
TRBV5-6,.,CASSIQGEQYF
TRBV28,.,CASSPTPGLAGGGTQYF
TRBV28,once,CASRPGIQYEKLFF
TRBV6-1,few,CATVTGANSPLHF
TRBV9,.,CASSRDTHTGELFF
TRBV18,.,CASSPAQTGFSYEQYF
TRBV6-6,.,CASSQQASSYNSPLHF
TRBV19,.,CASSIAQGGEQYF
TRBV2,.,CASRLRTNEKLFF
TRBV9,.,CASSVDPGQVVGNTIYF
TRBV5-1,few,CASSYDGGNTEAFF
TRBV4-3,.,CASSQGQGAFSGYTF
TRBV7-2,.,CASSLSSVQETQYF
TRBV6-1,medium-sized,CASSDRLAGSNLGETQYF